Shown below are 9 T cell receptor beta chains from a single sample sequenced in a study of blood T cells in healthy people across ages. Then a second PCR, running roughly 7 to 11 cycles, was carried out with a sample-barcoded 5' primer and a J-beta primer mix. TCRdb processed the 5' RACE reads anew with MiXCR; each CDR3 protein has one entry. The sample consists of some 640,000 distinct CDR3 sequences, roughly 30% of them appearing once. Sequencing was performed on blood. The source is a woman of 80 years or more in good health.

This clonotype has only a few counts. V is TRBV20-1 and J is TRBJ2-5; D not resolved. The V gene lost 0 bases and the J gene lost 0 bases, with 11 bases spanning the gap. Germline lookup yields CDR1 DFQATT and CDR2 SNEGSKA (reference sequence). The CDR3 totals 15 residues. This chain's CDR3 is CSARDFTRDQETQYF. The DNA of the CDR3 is TGCAGTGCTAGAGATTTCACCCGGGACCAAGAGACCCAGTACTTC.

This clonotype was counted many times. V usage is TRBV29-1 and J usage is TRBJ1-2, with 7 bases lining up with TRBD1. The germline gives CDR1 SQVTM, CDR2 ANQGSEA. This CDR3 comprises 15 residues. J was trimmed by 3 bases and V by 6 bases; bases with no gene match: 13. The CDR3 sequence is CSVQGGGSFDYGYTF. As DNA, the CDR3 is TGCAGCGTCCAGGGGGGAGGCTCATTCGACTATGGCTACACCTTC.

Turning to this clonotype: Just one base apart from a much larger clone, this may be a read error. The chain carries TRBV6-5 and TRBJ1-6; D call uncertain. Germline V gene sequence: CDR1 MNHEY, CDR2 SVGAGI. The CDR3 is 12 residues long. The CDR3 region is CASSYSQRPPHF. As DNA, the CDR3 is TGTGCCAGCAGTTACTCACAGCGACCCCCCCACTTT.

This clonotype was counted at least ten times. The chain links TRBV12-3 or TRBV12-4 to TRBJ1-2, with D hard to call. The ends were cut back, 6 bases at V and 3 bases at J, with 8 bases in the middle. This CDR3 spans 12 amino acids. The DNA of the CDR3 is TGTGCCAGCAGGGTAAAGGACTATGGCTACACCTTC. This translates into CASRVKDYGYTF.

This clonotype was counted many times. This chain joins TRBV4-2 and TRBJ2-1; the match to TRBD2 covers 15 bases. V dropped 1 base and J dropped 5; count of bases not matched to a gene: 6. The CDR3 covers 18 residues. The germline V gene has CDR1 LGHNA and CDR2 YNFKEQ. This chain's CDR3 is CASSQVIGLAGGDNEQFF. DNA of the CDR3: TGTGCCAGCAGCCAAGTCATAGGACTAGCGGGGGGGGACAATGAGCAGTTCTTC.

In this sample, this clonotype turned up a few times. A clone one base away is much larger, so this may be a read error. The CDR3 DNA is TGTGCCAGCAGCCTCATTAGGGGAAAGGGGGCCCAAGAGACCCAGTTCTTC. This gives the protein CASSLIRGKGAQETQFF. The chain carries TRBV11-2 and TRBJ2-1, with 7 bases identical to TRBD1. Germline CDR1 SGHAT, CDR2 FQNNGV. V shed 5 bases and J 13 bases; nucleotides not matched to a gene: 23. This CDR3 contains 17 residues. Variable domain in full (rest from reference TRBV11-2 and TRBJ2-1): EAGVAQSPRYKIIEKRQSVAFWCNPISGHATLYWYQQILGQGPKLLIQFQNNGVVDDSQLPKDRFSAERLKGVDSTLKIQPAKLEDSAVYLCASSLIRGKGAQETQFFGPGTRLTVL.

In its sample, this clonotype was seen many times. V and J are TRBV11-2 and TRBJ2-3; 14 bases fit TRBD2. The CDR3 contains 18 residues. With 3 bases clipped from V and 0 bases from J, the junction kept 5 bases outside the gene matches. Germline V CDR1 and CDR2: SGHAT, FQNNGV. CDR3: CASSFRTSGGRSTDTQYF. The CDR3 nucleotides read TGTGCCAGCAGCTTTAGGACTAGCGGGGGGCGAAGCACAGATACGCAGTATTTT.

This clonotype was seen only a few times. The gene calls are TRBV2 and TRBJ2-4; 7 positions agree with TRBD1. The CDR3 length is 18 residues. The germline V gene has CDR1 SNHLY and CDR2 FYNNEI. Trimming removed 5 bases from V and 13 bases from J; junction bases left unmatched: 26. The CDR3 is CASSYLASDRVLIDEQYF. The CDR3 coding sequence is TGTGCCAGCAGTTACCTGGCTTCCGACAGGGTTTTAATTGATGAGCAGTACTTC.

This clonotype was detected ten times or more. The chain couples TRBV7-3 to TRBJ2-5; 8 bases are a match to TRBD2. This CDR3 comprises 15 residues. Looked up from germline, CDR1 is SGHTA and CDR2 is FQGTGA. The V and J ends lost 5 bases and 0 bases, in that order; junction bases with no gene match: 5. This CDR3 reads CASSRERGYQETQYF. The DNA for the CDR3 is TGTGCCAGCAGCCGGGAGCGGGGGTACCAAGAGACCCAGTACTTC.